A single sample is the source of the 3 T cell receptor beta chains below, sequenced in a study of blood T cell repertoires in COVID-19. Sequenced by immunoSEQ multiplex PCR; TCRdb stores in-frame clones only, minus some. There are roughly 180,000 clones in the sample; roughly 80% occur only once, and about 18% lies in the top ten. Sequenced: peripheral blood. The receptors shown here come from a man aged 60-69 years with active or convalescent COVID-19.

The rearrangement joins TRBV25-1 to TRBJ2-1, with D tentatively TRBD2 (6 bases). Between the trimmed V and J ends, which lost 8 bases and 7 bases, there was a span of 9 bases. CDR3 length: 11 amino acids. The germline V gene has CDR1 MGHDK and CDR2 SYGVNS. The CDR3 coding sequence is TGTGCCAGCGGGGGGAGGAATGAGCAGTTCTTC. As protein: CASGGRNEQFF. Full variable domain (remainder filled in from reference TRBV25-1 and TRBJ2-1): EADIYQTPRYLVIGTGKKITLECSQTMGHDKMYWYQQDPGMELHLIHYSYGVNSTEKGDLSSESTVSRIRTEHFPLTLESARPSHTSQYLCASGGRNEQFFGPGTRLTVL.

V usage is TRBV28 and J usage is TRBJ1-1, with 7 positions matching TRBD1. The CDR3 sequence is 15 residues long. Trimming removed 3 bases from V and 4 bases from J; junction bases left unmatched: 8. Per germline, CDR1 MDHEN and CDR2 SYDVKM. The CDR3 DNA reads as TGTGCCAGCAGTTTTAGGAGGGGGCGGGGCACTGAAGCTTTCTTT. Protein product: CASSFRRGRGTEAFF.

This clone is a singleton in its sample. The chain combines TRBV28 with TRBJ2-2; 8 nucleotides line up with TRBD2. The CDR3 is 16 residues long. CDR1 is MDHEN, CDR2 SYDVKM, per germline. J gave up 4 bases and V 3 bases, and 7 bases lay outside the gene matches. CDR3 nucleotide sequence: TGTGCCAGCAGTTTCTTATCCGGGACTAGCACCGGGGAGCTGTTTTTT. This gives the protein CASSFLSGTSTGELFF. Based on the CDR3 plus reference TRBV28 and TRBJ2-2, the full variable domain is DVKVTQSSRYLVKRTGEKVFLECVQDMDHENMFWYRQDPGLGLRLIYFSYDVKMKEKGDIPEGYSVSREKKERFSLILESASTNQTSMYLCASSFLSGTSTGELFFGEGSRLTVL.